This paragraph reports one T cell receptor beta chain. V gave up 1 base and J gave up 2 bases, with 14 bases separating them. The CDR3 extends over 16 amino acids. Germline assignment: CDR1 SGHVS and CDR2 FQNEAQ. These data belong to a study of blood T cell repertoires in COVID-19. Generated by immunoSEQ multiplex PCR, the TCRdb table keeps only in-frame clones and is missing some. This sample carries around 200,000 clones, about 84% of them seen once, and the ten largest clones take around 5.7%. The rearrangement links TRBV7-8 to TRBJ2-5; D is possibly TRBD2 (6 bases). The clonotype was recovered from a man in his forties with acute COVID-19. Sequencing used PBMCs or T cells enriched from blood (not recorded which). The CDR3 spells CASSLGVQEGQETQYF. The CDR3 coding sequence is TGTGCCAGCAGCTTAGGAGTCCAGGAGGGGCAAGAGACCCAGTACTTC.